The 7 T cell receptor beta chains in this list originate from one sample, sequenced in a study of low-dose radiotherapy and immunotherapy resistance in tumors. Noted time point: before trial treatment. Alpha- and beta-chain coverage of first-strand cDNA came from TRAV- and TRBV-specific primers. Both a constant-region primer and a V-primer adapter served to amplify TCRs across 20 PCR cycles. A single record per CDR3 protein comes from TCRdb applying MiXCR to the reads. The data show tens of thousands of distinct CDR3 sequences, over 15% seen once. The material sequenced was PBMCs, taken before treatment. All receptors come from a male donor with prostate cancer.

The chain couples TRBV12-3 or TRBV12-4 to TRBJ2-7; 7 bases line up with TRBD2. With 4 bases clipped from V and 0 bases from J, the junction kept 6 bases outside the gene matches. The CDR3 loop spans 15 amino acids. CDR3 in amino acids: CASSSGLLSSYEQYF. The CDR3 nucleotides read TGTGCCAGCAGTTCGGGACTACTTAGCTCCTACGAGCAGTACTTC.

This clonotype was seen repeatedly, ten times or more. The chain combines TRBV4-2 with TRBJ1-6; D is perhaps TRBD1 (6 bases). V was clipped by 4 bases and J by 0 bases, with 19 bases between them. There are 19 residues in the CDR3. CDR1 and CDR2 from the germline V gene are LGHNA and YNFKEQ. As DNA, the CDR3 is TGTGCCAGCAGCCCCTTACCGGGGGGCGATGGCTCCTATAATTCACCCCTCCACTTT. Protein sequence: CASSPLPGGDGSYNSPLHF.

This sequence joins TRBV5-1 and TRBJ2-5; 7 nucleotides match TRBD1. Germline V gene sequence: CDR1 SGHRS, CDR2 YFSETQ. This CDR3 is 13 amino acids long. The V and J ends lost 0 bases and 7 bases, in that order; junction bases with no gene match: 3. In nucleotides, the CDR3 is TGCGCCAGCAGCTTGGACAGGGGAGCGACCCAGTACTTC. Protein sequence: CASSLDRGATQYF.

About this clonotype: A much larger clone lies a single base off, so this may be a read error. V usage is TRBV7-9 and J usage is TRBJ2-5, with 10 positions matching TRBD2. Germline V CDR1 and CDR2: SEHNR, FQNEAQ (reference sequence). The ends lost 2 bases at V and 3 bases at J; junction bases unmatched: 3. There are 15 residues in the CDR3. This CDR3 is CASSLSSGGKETQYF. As DNA, the CDR3 is TGTGCCAGCAGCTTATCTAGCGGGGGTAAAGAGACCCAGTACTTC. Looking up the rest from reference TRBV7-9 and TRBJ2-5 gives the full variable domain: DTGVSQNPRHKITKRGQNVTFRCDPISEHNRLYWYRQTLGQGPEFLTYFQNEAQLEKSRLLSDRFSAERPKGSFSTLEIQRTEQGDSAMYLCASSLSSGGKETQYFGPGTRLLVL.

Many counts were recorded for this clonotype. This sequence joins TRBV6-6 and TRBJ2-3; TRBD2 might be the D (6 bases). Germline CDR1 MNHNY, CDR2 SVGAGI (reference sequence). The CDR3 contains 14 residues. V lost 5 bases and J 2 bases, leaving 11 bases between the germline ends. The CDR3 DNA follows: TGTGCCAGCAGTCCCGGGGGAGACACAGATACGCAGTATTTT. Translated, it gives CASSPGGDTDTQYF.

This clonotype was detected once. It may be a read error: a sequence one base away is much more abundant. The CDR3 protein is CSADAELGLGESGEQYF. For the CDR3, the DNA is TGCAGTGCTGACGCCGAACTCGGACTAGGGGAATCCGGGGAGCAGTACTTC. V usage is TRBV20-1 and J usage is TRBJ2-7; TRBD2 aligns across 7 bases. V shed 5 bases and J 7 bases; nucleotides not matched to a gene: 23. The CDR3 is 17 residues long. Germline assignment: CDR1 DFQATT and CDR2 SNEGSKA (reference sequence).

This clonotype was seen repeatedly, ten times or more. The chain combines TRBV2 with TRBJ2-7, with 8 bases fitting TRBD1. The trim removed 6 bases at V and 3 bases at J, leaving 7 bases unmatched. Germline V gives CDR1 SNHLY, CDR2 FYNNEI. The CDR3 is made up of 14 amino acids. CDR3 nucleotide sequence: TGTGCCAGCAGGAGGACAGGGACAGACTACGAGCAGTACTTC. Its translation is CASRRTGTDYEQYF.